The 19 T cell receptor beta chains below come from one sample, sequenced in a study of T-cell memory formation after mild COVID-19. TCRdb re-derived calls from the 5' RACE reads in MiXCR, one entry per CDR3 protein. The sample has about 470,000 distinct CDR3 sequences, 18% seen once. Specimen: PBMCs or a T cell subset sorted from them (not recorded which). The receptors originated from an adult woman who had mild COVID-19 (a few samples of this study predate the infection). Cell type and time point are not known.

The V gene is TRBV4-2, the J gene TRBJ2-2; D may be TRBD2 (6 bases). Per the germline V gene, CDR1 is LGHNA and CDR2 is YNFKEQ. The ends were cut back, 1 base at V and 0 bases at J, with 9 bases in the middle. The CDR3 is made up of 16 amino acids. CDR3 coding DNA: TGTGCCAGCAGCCAAGTAGCGGACGCGAACACCGGGGAGCTGTTTTTT. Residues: CASSQVADANTGELFF.

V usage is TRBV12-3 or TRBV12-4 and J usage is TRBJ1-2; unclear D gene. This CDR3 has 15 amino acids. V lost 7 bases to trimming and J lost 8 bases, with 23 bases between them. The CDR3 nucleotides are TGTGCCAGCACCCCGGGCGCTCCCGGCATTGAGGGCTACACCTTC. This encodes CASTPGAPGIEGYTF.

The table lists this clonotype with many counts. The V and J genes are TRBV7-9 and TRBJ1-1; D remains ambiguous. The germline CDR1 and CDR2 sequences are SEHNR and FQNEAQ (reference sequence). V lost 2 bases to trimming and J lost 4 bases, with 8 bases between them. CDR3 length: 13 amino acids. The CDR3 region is CASSLIGPTEAFF. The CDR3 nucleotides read TGTGCCAGCAGCTTAATAGGGCCCACTGAAGCTTTCTTT.

Here the CDR3 reads CASSQPLGARTEAFF. In DNA form, the CDR3 reads TGTGCCAGCAGCCAACCTTTGGGGGCCCGCACTGAAGCTTTCTTT. V and J are TRBV7-9 and TRBJ1-1; D is perhaps TRBD1 (6 bases). The CDR3 is 15 residues long. Trimming took 5 bases from V and 4 from J, leaving 17 bases between them. Germline V gene sequence: CDR1 SEHNR, CDR2 FQNEAQ (reference sequence). Combining the CDR3 with reference TRBV7-9 and TRBJ1-1 gives the whole variable domain DTGVSQNPRHKITKRGQNVTFRCDPISEHNRLYWYRQTLGQGPEFLTYFQNEAQLEKSRLLSDRFSAERPKGSFSTLEIQRTEQGDSAMYLCASSQPLGARTEAFFGQGTRLTVV.

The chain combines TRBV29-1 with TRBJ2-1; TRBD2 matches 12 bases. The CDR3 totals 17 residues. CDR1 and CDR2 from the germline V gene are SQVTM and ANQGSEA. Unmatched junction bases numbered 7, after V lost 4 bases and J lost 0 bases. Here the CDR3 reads CSVGGLAGRSSYNEQFF. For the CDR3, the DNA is TGCAGCGTTGGCGGACTAGCGGGGCGGAGCTCCTACAATGAGCAGTTCTTC.

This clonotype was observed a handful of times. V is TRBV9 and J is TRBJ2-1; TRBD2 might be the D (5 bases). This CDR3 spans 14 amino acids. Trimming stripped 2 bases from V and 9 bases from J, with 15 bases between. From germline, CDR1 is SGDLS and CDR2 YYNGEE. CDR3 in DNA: TGTGCCAGCAGCGTTGGCCTAGGAGGTGGTGAGCAGTTCTTC. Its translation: CASSVGLGGGEQFF. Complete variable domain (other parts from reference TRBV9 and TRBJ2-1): DSGVTQTPKHLITATGQRVTLRCSPRSGDLSVYWYQQSLDQGLQFLIQYYNGEERAKGNILERFSAQQFPDLHSELNLSSLELGDSALYFCASSVGLGGGEQFFGPGTRLTVL.

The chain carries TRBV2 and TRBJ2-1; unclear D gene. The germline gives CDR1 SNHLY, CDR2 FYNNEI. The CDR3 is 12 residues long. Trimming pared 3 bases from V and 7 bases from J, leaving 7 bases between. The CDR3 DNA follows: TGTGCCAGCAGTGATCCCGCGAATGAGCAGTTCTTC. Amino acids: CASSDPANEQFF.

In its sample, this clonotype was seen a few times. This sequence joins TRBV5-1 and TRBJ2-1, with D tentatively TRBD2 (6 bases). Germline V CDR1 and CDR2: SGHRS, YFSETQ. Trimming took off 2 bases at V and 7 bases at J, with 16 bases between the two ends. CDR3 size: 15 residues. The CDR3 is CASSFGLARSNEQFF. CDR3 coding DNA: TGCGCCAGCAGCTTTGGCCTAGCGAGGAGTAATGAGCAGTTCTTC.

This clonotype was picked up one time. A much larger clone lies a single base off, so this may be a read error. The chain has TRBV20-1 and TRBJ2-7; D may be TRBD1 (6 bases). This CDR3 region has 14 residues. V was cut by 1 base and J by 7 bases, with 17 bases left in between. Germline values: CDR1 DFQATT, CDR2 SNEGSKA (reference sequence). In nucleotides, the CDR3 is TGCAGTGCTAGAGTTAGCCATAGTAGGGGGGAGCAGTACTTC. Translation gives CSARVSHSRGEQYF.

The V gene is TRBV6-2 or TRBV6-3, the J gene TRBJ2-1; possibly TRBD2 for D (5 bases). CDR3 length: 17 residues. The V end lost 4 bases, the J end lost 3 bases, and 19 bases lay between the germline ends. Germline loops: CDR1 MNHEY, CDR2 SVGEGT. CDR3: CASSFGLSEPFYNEQFF. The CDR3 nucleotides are TGTGCCAGCAGTTTCGGACTTTCCGAACCTTTCTACAATGAGCAGTTCTTC.

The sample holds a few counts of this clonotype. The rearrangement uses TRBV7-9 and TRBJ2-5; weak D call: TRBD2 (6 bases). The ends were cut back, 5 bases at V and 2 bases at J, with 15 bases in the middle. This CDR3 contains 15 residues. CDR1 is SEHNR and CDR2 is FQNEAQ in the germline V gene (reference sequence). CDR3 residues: CASSPTGTRQETQYF. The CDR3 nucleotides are TGTGCCAGCAGCCCGACGGGGACTCGACAAGAGACCCAGTACTTC.

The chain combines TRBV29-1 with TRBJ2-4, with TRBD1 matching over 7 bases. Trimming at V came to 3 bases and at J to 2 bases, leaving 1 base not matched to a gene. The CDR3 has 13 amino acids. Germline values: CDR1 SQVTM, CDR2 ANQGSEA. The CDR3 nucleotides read TGCAGCGTTGAGGACAGGTCCAAAAACATTCAGTACTTC. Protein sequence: CSVEDRSKNIQYF.

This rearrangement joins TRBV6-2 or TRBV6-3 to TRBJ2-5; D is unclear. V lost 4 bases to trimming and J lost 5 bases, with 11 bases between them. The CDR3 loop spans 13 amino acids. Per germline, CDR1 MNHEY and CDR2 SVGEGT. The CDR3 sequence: CASSLSAAETQYF. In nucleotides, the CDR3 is TGTGCCAGCAGTTTGTCCGCAGCGGAGACCCAGTACTTC.

CDR3: CSAIGRSISGNTIYF. The DNA of the CDR3 is TGCAGTGCTATAGGCAGGAGCATCTCTGGAAACACCATATATTTT. The chain employs TRBV20-1 and TRBJ1-3; no reliable D call. Trimming removed 4 bases from V and 0 bases from J, with 13 bases in between. CDR1 and CDR2 (germline): DFQATT, SNEGSKA (reference sequence). The CDR3 totals 15 residues.

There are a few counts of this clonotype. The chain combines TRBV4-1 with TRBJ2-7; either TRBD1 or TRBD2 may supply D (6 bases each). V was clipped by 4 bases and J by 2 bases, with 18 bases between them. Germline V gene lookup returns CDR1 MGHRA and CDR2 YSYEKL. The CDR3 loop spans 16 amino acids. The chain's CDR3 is CASSRVGGRDTYEQYF. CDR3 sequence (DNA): TGCGCCAGCAGCCGCGTCGGGGGCAGAGACACCTACGAGCAGTACTTC.

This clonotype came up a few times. The CDR3 loop reads CASSLESTSGVQYF. CDR3 bases: TGTGCCAGCAGCTTAGAGTCGACTAGCGGGGTGCAGTACTTC. J is TRBJ2-5 and V is TRBV7-2; 11 bases agree with TRBD2. The CDR3 spans 14 residues. The V gene end was trimmed by 1 base and the J gene end by 11 bases; junction bases not matched to a gene: 6. The V gene's germline CDR1 is SGHTA and CDR2 FQGNSA.

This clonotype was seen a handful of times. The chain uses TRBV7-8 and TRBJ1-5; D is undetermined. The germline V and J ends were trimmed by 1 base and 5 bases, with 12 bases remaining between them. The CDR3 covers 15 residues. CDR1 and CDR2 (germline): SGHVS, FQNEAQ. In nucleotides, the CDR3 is TGTGCCAGCAGCTTAGGGTTCCAGCCAGATCAGCCCCAGCATTTT. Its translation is CASSLGFQPDQPQHF.

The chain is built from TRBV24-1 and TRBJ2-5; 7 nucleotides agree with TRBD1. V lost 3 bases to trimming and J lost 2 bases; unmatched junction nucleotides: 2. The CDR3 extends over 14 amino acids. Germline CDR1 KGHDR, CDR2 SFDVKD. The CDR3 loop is CATSDNRGQETQYF. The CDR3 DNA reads TGTGCCACCAGTGATAACAGGGGACAAGAGACCCAGTACTTC.

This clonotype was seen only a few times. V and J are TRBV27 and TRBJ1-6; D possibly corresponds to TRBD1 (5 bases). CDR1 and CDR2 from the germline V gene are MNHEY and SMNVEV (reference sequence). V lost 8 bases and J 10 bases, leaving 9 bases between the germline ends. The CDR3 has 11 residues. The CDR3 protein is CASSGESPLHF. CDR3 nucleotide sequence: TGTGCCAGCTCGGGGGAATCACCCCTCCACTTT.